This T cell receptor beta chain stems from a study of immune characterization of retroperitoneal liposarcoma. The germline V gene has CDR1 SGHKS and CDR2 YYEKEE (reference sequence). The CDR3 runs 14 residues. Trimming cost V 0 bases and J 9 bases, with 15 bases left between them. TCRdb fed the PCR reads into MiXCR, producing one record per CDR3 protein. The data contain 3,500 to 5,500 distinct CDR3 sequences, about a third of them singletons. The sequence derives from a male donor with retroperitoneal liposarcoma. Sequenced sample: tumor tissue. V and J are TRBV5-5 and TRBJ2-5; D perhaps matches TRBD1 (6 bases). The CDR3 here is CASSLGGGEAAQYF. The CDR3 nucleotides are TGTGCCAGCAGCTTGGGAGGGGGAGAGGCGGCCCAGTACTTC.